This T cell receptor beta chain derives from a study of T cell responses to AZD1222 COVID-19 vaccine. A remark on this clone: The antigen is undetermined.

Here immunoSEQ multiplex PCR was the method, and the copy in TCRdb shows in-frame clones only, minus some. The sample has roughly 120,000 clones, roughly nine tenths seen once; the top ten hold 4.4%. CDR1 and CDR2 from the germline V gene are KGHSH and LQKENI. The CDR3 has 16 residues. J gave up 1 base and V 2 bases, and 7 bases lay outside the gene matches. Regarding the study as a whole: Clonal diversity may have been underestimated in mostly white British donors. Repertoires were obtained solely post-peak T cell response. Vaccine-associated CD4 TCRs spanned spike, dominant at 160-218 and 743-854.

The rearrangement joins TRBV18 to TRBJ1-1; 7 nucleotides match TRBD1. The clonotype originates from an adult in good health. The sequenced sample was peripheral blood, obtained on day 0 of AZD1222 vaccination. CDR3 in DNA: TGTGCCAGCTCACCAAGGAGGGGGCTGGGGAACACTGAAGCTTTCTTT. This gives the protein CASSPRRGLGNTEAFF.